This entry lists 2 T cell receptor beta chains sequenced from one sample in a study of cytomegalovirus exposure and HLA in healthy donors. 13 Jbeta primers and 60 Vbeta primers were used for the PCR. Assay used: immunoSEQ multiplex PCR; TCRdb lists only in-frame clones, some missing. The table records fewer than 200,000 clones, 73% of them present only once. Material for sequencing was PBMCs. Receptors originate from a woman aged 18 to 35 in good health and CMV-seropositive.

The rearrangement uses TRBV6-6 and TRBJ2-1; D is perhaps TRBD2 (6 bases). The germline V gene has CDR1 MNHNY and CDR2 SVGAGI (reference sequence). The CDR3 is 14 residues long. V shed 4 bases and J shed 10 bases, with 17 bases lying between them. The CDR3: CASSFLGTYGEQFF. Written as DNA, the CDR3 is TGTGCCAGCAGTTTTCTTGGGACTTATGGAGAGCAGTTCTTC.

This clone came up once. The J gene is TRBJ1-6, the V gene TRBV7-3; 8 bases map to TRBD1. The CDR3 totals 13 residues. Germline V gene sequence: CDR1 SGHTA, CDR2 FQGTGA. Losses at the gene ends were 4 bases for V and 8 bases for J; bases not matched to a gene: 1. CDR3 in amino acids: CASSSDRDSPLHF. The CDR3 DNA sequence: TGTGCCAGCAGCTCGGACAGGGATTCACCCCTCCACTTT.